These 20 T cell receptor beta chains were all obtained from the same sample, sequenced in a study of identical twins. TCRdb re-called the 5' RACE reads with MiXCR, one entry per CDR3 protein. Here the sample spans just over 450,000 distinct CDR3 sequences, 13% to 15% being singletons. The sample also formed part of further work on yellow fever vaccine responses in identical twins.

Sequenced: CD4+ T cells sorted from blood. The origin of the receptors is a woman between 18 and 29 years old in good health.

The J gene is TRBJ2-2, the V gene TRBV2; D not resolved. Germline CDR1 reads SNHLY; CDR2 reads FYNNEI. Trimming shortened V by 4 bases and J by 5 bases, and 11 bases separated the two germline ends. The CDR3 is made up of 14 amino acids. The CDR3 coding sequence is TGTGCCAGCAGTGGTCGCCCCCGAACCGGGGAGCTGTTTTTT. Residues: CASSGRPRTGELFF.

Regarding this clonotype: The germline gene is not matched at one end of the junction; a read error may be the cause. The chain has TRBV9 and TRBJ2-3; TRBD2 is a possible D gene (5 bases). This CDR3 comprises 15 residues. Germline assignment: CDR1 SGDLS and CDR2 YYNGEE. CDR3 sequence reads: CASSVLGVSTNTQYF. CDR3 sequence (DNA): TGTGCCAGCAGCGTCCTCGGGGTTAGCACAAATACGCAGTATTTT.

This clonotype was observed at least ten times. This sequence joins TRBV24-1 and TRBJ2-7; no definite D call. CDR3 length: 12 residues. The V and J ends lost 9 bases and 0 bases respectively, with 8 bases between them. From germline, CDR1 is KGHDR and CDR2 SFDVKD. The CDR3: CATAQDSYEQYF. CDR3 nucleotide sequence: TGTGCCACCGCCCAGGACTCCTACGAGCAGTACTTC.

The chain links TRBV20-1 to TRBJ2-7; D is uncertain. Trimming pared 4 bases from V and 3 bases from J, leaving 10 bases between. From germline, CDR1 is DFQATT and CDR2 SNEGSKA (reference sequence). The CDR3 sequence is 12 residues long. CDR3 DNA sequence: TGCAGTGCTACGGATCCGCTCTACGAGCAGTACTTC. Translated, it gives CSATDPLYEQYF.

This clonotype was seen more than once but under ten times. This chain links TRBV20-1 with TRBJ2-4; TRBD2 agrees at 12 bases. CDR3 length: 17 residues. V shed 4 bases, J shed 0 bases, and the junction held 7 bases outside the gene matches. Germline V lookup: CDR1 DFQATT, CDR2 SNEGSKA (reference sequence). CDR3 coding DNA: TGCAGTGCTATGACTAGCGGGGGCACTATAGCCAAAAACATTCAGTACTTC. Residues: CSAMTSGGTIAKNIQYF.

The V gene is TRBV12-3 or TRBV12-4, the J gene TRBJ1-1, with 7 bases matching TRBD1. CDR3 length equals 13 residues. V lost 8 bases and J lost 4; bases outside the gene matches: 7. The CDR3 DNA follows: TGTGCCAGCCGTCAGGGGGGGATCACTGAAGCTTTCTTT. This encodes CASRQGGITEAFF.

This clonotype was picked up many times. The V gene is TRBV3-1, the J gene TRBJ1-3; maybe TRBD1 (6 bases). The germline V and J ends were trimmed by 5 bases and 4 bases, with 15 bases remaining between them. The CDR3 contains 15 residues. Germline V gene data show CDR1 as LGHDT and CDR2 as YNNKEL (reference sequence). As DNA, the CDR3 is TGTGCCAGCAGCTCAAACAGGGTACCAGGAAACACCATATATTTT. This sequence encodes CASSSNRVPGNTIYF.

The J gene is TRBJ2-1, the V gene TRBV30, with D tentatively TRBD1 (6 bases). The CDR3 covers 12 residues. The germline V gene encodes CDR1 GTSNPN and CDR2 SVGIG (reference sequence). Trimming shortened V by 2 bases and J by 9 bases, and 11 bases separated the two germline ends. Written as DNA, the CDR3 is TGTGCCTGGAGTTCTAGAGGGGGTGAGCAGTTCTTC. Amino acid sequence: CAWSSRGGEQFF.

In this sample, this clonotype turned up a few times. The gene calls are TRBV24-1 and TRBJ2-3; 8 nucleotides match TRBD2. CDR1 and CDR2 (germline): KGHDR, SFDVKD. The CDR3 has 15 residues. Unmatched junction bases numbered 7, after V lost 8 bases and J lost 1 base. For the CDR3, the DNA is TGTGCCACCACCGCCGGAGCGGGGGGCACAGATACGCAGTATTTT. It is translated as CATTAGAGGTDTQYF.

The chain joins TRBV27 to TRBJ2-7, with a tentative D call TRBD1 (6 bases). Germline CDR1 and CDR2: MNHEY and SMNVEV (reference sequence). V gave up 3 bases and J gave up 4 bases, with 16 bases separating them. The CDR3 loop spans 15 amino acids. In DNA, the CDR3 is TGTGCCAGCAGTTTTTTGGACAGCCCAATATACGAGCAGTACTTC. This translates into CASSFLDSPIYEQYF.

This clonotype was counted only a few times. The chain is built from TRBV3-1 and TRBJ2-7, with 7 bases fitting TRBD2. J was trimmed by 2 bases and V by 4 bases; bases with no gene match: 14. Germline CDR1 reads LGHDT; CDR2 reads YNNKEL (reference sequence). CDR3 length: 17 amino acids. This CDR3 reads CASSPPGRGSTPYEQYF. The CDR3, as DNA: TGTGCCAGCAGCCCCCCTGGGCGGGGGTCGACCCCCTACGAGCAGTACTTC.

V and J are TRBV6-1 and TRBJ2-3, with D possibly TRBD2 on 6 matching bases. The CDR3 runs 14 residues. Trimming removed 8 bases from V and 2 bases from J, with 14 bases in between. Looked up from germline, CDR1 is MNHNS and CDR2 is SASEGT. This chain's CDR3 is CASATRTPTDTQYF. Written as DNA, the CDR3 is TGTGCCAGCGCGACTAGGACACCCACAGATACGCAGTATTTT.

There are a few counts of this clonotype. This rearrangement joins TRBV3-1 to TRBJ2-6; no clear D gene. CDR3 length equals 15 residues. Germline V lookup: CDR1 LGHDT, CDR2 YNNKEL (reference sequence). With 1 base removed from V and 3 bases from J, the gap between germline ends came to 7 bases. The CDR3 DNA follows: TGTGCCAGCAGCCAAGGTGAGGTTGGGGCCAACGTCCTGACTTTC. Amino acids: CASSQGEVGANVLTF.

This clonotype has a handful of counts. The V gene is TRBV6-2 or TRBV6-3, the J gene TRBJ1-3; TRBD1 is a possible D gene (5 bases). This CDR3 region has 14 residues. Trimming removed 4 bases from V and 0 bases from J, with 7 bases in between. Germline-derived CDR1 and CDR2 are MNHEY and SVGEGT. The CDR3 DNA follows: TGTGCCAGCAGTTGGGGGACCTCTGGAAACACCATATATTTT. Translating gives CASSWGTSGNTIYF.

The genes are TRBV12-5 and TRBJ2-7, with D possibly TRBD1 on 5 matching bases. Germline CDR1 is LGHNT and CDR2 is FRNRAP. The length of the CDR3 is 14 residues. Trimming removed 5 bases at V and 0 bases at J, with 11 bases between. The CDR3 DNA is TGTGCTAGTGGTGGGCAGGGTTACTCCTACGAGCAGTACTTC. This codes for CASGGQGYSYEQYF.

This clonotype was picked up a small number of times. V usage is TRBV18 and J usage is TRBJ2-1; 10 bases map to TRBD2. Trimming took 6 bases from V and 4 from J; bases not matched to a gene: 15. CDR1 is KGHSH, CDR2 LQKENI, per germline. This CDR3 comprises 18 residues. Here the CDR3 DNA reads TGTGCCAGCTCTTCCACCGCTAGCGGGGGCCCTGTTTACAATGAGCAGTTCTTC. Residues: CASSSTASGGPVYNEQFF.

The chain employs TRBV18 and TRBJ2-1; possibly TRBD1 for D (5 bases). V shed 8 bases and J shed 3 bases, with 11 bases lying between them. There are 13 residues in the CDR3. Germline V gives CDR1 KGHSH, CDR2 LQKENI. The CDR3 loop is CASTQDIYNEQFF. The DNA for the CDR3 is TGTGCCAGCACTCAGGACATCTACAATGAGCAGTTCTTC.

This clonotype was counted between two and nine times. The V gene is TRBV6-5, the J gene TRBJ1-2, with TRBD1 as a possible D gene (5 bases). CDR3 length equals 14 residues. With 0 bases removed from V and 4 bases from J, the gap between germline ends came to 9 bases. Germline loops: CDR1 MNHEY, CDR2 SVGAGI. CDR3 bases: TGTGCCAGCAGTTACTCAGGCAGGGCCTATGGCTACACCTTC. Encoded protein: CASSYSGRAYGYTF.

The CDR3 DNA follows: TGTGCCAGCAGCCAGGCCCCTGGCAGGCAGTACAATGAGCAGTTCTTC. It codes for CASSQAPGRQYNEQFF. The chain joins TRBV3-1 to TRBJ2-1; D is unclear. This CDR3 has 16 residues. In germline, CDR1 is LGHDT, CDR2 YNNKEL (reference sequence). The germline V and J ends were trimmed by 3 bases and 4 bases, with 16 bases remaining between them.

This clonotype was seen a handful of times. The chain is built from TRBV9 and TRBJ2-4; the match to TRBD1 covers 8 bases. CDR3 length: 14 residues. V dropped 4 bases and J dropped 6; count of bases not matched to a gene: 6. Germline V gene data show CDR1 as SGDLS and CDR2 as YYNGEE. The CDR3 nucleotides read TGTGCCAGCAGCCCCCAGGGGGCGAGAAACATTCAGTACTTC. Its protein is CASSPQGARNIQYF.